This entry lists 13 T cell receptor beta chains sequenced from one sample in a study of T cells in Graves' hyperthyroidism and ophthalmopathy. Researchers took RNA transcripts and amplified the TCR beta CDR3 regions from them. The HTBI primer set drove a first-round RT-PCR of the TCR CDR3. TCRdb re-called the multiplex PCR reads with MiXCR, one entry per CDR3 protein. The table lists about 690,000 distinct CDR3 sequences, 15% to 20% of them singletons. The sample comprised blood. All receptors derive from a man between 50 and 59 years old with Graves' hyperthyroidism.

The chain joins TRBV5-5 to TRBJ2-7; D may be TRBD2 (5 bases). The CDR3 extends over 14 amino acids. Germline assignment: CDR1 SGHKS and CDR2 YYEKEE (reference sequence). The V end lost 1 base, the J end lost 3 bases, and 11 bases lay between the germline ends. The CDR3 DNA reads TGTGCCAGCAGCTTGTACGGACTGAGCTACGAGCAGTACTTC. Encoded protein: CASSLYGLSYEQYF.

Ten or more counts support this clonotype. This chain uses TRBV12-3 or TRBV12-4 with TRBJ1-2; TRBD1 might be the D (6 bases). The CDR3 loop spans 14 amino acids. Trimming shortened V by 4 bases and J by 4 bases, and 13 bases separated the two germline ends. CDR3 protein: CASSSHTRGYGYTF. The CDR3 nucleotides read TGTGCCAGCAGTTCCCATACCAGGGGCTATGGCTACACCTTC.

This clonotype appeared many times. The chain employs TRBV7-2 and TRBJ2-7, with D unclear. The CDR3 runs to 15 residues. The V gene's germline CDR1 is SGHTA and CDR2 FQGNSA. V was trimmed by 8 bases and J by 1 base, leaving 18 bases between them. The CDR3 coding sequence is TGTGCCAGCGAAAACTGGACGTTTACTTCCTACGAGCAGTACTTC. This translates into CASENWTFTSYEQYF.

This clonotype has at least ten counts. The chain is built from TRBV27 and TRBJ2-1; 10 nucleotides match TRBD2. After removal of 5 bases from V and 2 bases from J, the junction contained 15 bases not matched to a gene. This CDR3 has 19 amino acids. Germline loops: CDR1 MNHEY, CDR2 SMNVEV (reference sequence). Here the CDR3 DNA reads TGTGCCAGCAGTCTTATCCCCCCCGGACTAGCGGACCCCTACAATGAGCAGTTCTTC. It encodes CASSLIPPGLADPYNEQFF.

Notes on this clonotype: This may come from a read error, since a much larger clone is one base off. The genes are TRBV30 and TRBJ2-1; D is perhaps TRBD1 (5 bases). Germline V gene lookup returns CDR1 GTSNPN and CDR2 SVGIG (reference sequence). This CDR3 has 13 amino acids. The V end lost 0 bases, the J end lost 6 bases, and 9 bases lay between the germline ends. The CDR3 DNA reads as TGTGCCTGGAGTGTCCAGGGCTGCAATGAGCAGTTCTTC. Translation: CAWSVQGCNEQFF.

Turning to this clonotype: A read error may account for a junction end that differs from germline. J is TRBJ2-1 and V is TRBV5-1; TRBD1 or TRBD2 may be the D gene (6 bases each). The CDR3 loop spans 15 amino acids. Germline V gene lookup returns CDR1 SGHRS and CDR2 YFSETQ. The chain's CDR3 is CASSLVGGSYNKQFF. The CDR3 nucleotides read TGCGCCAGCAGCTTGGTGGGGGGCTCCTACAATAAGCAGTTCTTC. Drawing the rest from reference TRBV5-1 and TRBJ2-1, the complete variable domain is KAGVTQTPRYLIKTRGQQVTLSCSPISGHRSVSWYQQTPGQGLQFLFEYFSETQRNKGNFPGRFSGRQFSNSRSEMNVSTLELGDSALYLCASSLVGGSYNKQFFGPGTRLTVL.

This clonotype appeared many times. The chain couples TRBV24-1 to TRBJ1-5; 8 bases are a match to TRBD1. This CDR3 contains 15 residues. CDR1 is KGHDR, CDR2 SFDVKD, per germline. V dropped 4 bases and J dropped 7; count of bases not matched to a gene: 8. The CDR3 is CATSESRGLGQPQHF. The CDR3 DNA is TGTGCCACCAGTGAGTCCAGGGGGCTGGGGCAGCCCCAGCATTTT.

Details on this clonotype: Germline and junction disagree at one end, which may indicate a read error. The CDR3, as DNA: TGTGCCAGCAGTGACTCGGGGCTCACCGGGGAGCTGTTTTTT. It yields the protein CASSDSGLTGELFF. The chain employs TRBV6-2 or TRBV6-3 and TRBJ2-2, with D perhaps TRBD1 or TRBD2 (5 bases each). The CDR3 length is 14 residues. Per germline, CDR1 MNHEY and CDR2 SVGEGT.

The chain carries TRBV19 and TRBJ2-1, with 9 bases fitting TRBD2. Germline V lookup: CDR1 LNHDA, CDR2 SQIVND (reference sequence). The CDR3 extends over 19 amino acids. V lost 1 base and J lost 5; bases outside the gene matches: 15. CDR3 residues: CASSIASWESGTSHNEQFF. The CDR3 coding sequence is TGTGCCAGTAGTATAGCTTCTTGGGAGTCAGGGACTAGCCACAATGAGCAGTTCTTC.

This clonotype was counted at least ten times. The J gene is TRBJ1-1, the V gene TRBV16; D gene unclear. Germline CDR1 and CDR2: KGHSY and FQNENV. V was shortened by 1 base and J by 6 bases, with 6 bases between the two germline ends. CDR3 size: 12 residues. The CDR3 nucleotides are TGTGCCAGCAGCCAATTGACCCCTGAAGCTTTCTTT. It yields the protein CASSQLTPEAFF. The whole variable domain, remainder taken from reference TRBV16 and TRBJ1-1, is GEEVAQTPKHLVRGEGQKAKLYCAPIKGHSYVFWYQQVLKNEFKFLISFQNENVFDETGMPKERFSAKCLPNSPCSLEIQATKLEDSAVYFCASSQLTPEAFFGQGTRLTVV.

The CDR3 DNA is TGTGCCAGCAGCCAAGATGGGGGCGGCTATGGCTACACCTTC. Translating it yields CASSQDGGGYGYTF. This chain uses TRBV3-1 with TRBJ1-2, with a tentative D call TRBD1 (6 bases). Germline V gene lookup returns CDR1 LGHDT and CDR2 YNNKEL (reference sequence). Trimming shortened V by 0 bases and J by 4 bases, and 9 bases separated the two germline ends. This CDR3 comprises 14 residues. The full variable domain, its missing parts supplied by reference TRBV3-1 and TRBJ1-2, is DTAVSQTPKYLVTQMGNDKSIKCEQNLGHDTMYWYKQDSKKFLKIMFSYNNKELIINETVPNRFSPKSPDKAHLNLHINSLELGDSAVYFCASSQDGGGYGYTFGSGTRLTVV.

This clonotype was recorded only once. The rearrangement links TRBV5-1 to TRBJ1-4; D is unresolved. Germline CDR1 and CDR2: SGHRS and YFSETQ. The CDR3 length is 14 residues. Trimming pared 0 bases from V and 5 bases from J, leaving 8 bases between. The CDR3 DNA follows: TGCGCCAGCAGCTTGGTTCAGTGGAATGAAAAACTGTTTTTT. Translated: CASSLVQWNEKLFF.

The J gene is TRBJ1-3, the V gene TRBV7-2; 9 positions agree with TRBD1. V shed 5 bases, J shed 3 bases, and the junction held 5 bases outside the gene matches. The CDR3 runs to 15 residues. Germline-derived CDR1 and CDR2 are SGHTA and FQGNSA. CDR3: CASSRTGENGNTIYF. CDR3 DNA sequence: TGTGCCAGCAGCCGGACAGGGGAGAATGGAAACACCATATATTTT.